Below are 4 T cell receptor beta chains sequenced from a single sample in a study of blood T cell repertoires in COVID-19. Sequenced by immunoSEQ multiplex PCR; TCRdb stores in-frame clones only, minus some. The table has 100,000 or so clones, roughly 90% seen once. Sequencing used peripheral blood. The receptor source for this set is a human donor with acute or convalescent COVID-19. The donor label of this sample is uncertain.

The CDR3 protein is CASSLPGNSQPQHF. For the CDR3, the DNA is TGTGCCAGCAGTTTACCGGGAAATAGTCAGCCCCAGCATTTT. V and J are TRBV28 and TRBJ1-5; D unclear. Trimming took off 2 bases at V and 6 bases at J, with 11 bases between the two ends. The CDR3 runs to 14 residues. Germline lookup yields CDR1 MDHEN and CDR2 SYDVKM.

V is TRBV27 and J is TRBJ1-1, with D possibly TRBD1 on 6 matching bases. Trimming shortened V by 5 bases and J by 0 bases, and 13 bases separated the two germline ends. Germline-derived CDR1 and CDR2 are MNHEY and SMNVEV (reference sequence). CDR3 length equals 15 residues. The CDR3 DNA sequence: TGTGCCAGCAGTCGAGACAGGCCTATGAACACTGAAGCTTTCTTT. This sequence encodes CASSRDRPMNTEAFF.

This clone appeared a single time. This sequence joins TRBV19 and TRBJ1-2; 7 bases align to TRBD1. The CDR3 spans 15 residues. V was clipped by 7 bases and J by 2 bases; unmatched bases: 10. Germline loops: CDR1 LNHDA, CDR2 SQIVND (reference sequence). CDR3 DNA: TGTGCCAGTACGATACAGGGGACCACCAACTATGGCTACACCTTC. This sequence encodes CASTIQGTTNYGYTF.

This chain links TRBV18 with TRBJ1-1; D remains unclear. The V gene's germline CDR1 is KGHSH and CDR2 LQKENI. With 5 bases removed from V and 0 bases from J, the gap between germline ends came to 13 bases. The CDR3 has 15 residues. The CDR3 nucleotides read TGTGCCAGCTCATCTCGACAAGGCATGAACACTGAAGCTTTCTTT. This codes for CASSSRQGMNTEAFF.